The TCR beta chain described here comes from a study of T-cell memory formation after mild COVID-19 (dated by TCRdb to the early 2020s). Turning to the overall study: TCR sequence clusters from the two donors were found to be largely donor specific. In a couple of donors, T-cell clones that expanded and contracted after mild COVID-19 were followed by sequencing TCRalpha and TCRbeta repertoires longitudinally. Two young, previously healthy adult volunteers made up the cohort, one male and one female.

This sample was sequenced with an Illumina NovaSeq 6000. TCRalpha and TCRbeta cDNA libraries were built by 5'RACE with constant-segment primers, adding sample barcodes and unique molecular identifiers. Trizol reagent was used to extract RNA from every sample. Libraries were amplified in two PCR steps, with a second sample barcode and Illumina TruSeq adapters added in the second step. Sequencing of the libraries was done on an Illumina NovaSeq, producing 2 x 150 bp paired-end reads. As for the authors' bioinformatics: Demultiplexing of reads and collapsing into UMI-guided consensus sequences were performed with migec v1.2.7. With mixcr v2.1.11, UMI consensuses were aligned to TRA and TRB V and J templates and assembled into clonotypes. A clonotype was counted as expanded or contracted only when both edgeR and NoisET called the clonotype significant, with the noise models trained on biological replicates. For edgeR calls, a false discovery rate-adjusted p below 0.01 and a log2 fold-change threshold of 1 were applied. As an exploratory analysis of dynamics, PCA with hierarchical clustering was applied to max-normalized trajectories of the 1000 most abundant clonotypes. Separately sequenced CD4+ and CD8+ repertoires were used to assign a CD4 or CD8 phenotype to each responding clone. TCRdb reanalyzed the raw reads on its own, using fastp at Q25 for trimming and MiXCR for clone calling, and kept in-frame beta chains. Rows with a matching CDR3 protein are joined into one entry that keeps the most common DNA and genes. These V and J calls rely on TCRdb rather than the paper's analysis. The sample table lists about 140,000 distinct CDR3 sequences, approximately 6% of them with a count of one. Roughly 2.1% of the sample goes to the ten largest clones.

CDR1 and CDR2 are read off the germline V gene as SGHTA and FQGNSA. The CDR3 runs 15 amino acids, cysteine and phenylalanine included. Solely the CDR3 DNA is kept, with 45 bases framed from the first base. The germline V and J ends show losses of 5 bases and 4 bases respectively, and no gene match explains 9 bases of the junction. PBMCs were isolated by Ficoll-Paque density gradient centrifugation. On this clonotype: Its antigen has not been determined. Base qualities were left out, and no much larger clone turns up one base away.

The investigation overall reported the following: Some responding clones were found in pre-infection memory, which suggests that pre-existing cross-reactive memory T cells took part in the SARS-CoV-2 response. Only two mild cases were covered in the study, and larger cohorts including severe cases with pre-infection samples were considered necessary. Balanced CD4/CD8 phenotypes were observed for clones contracting from day 15 to 85, whereas a bias towards CD4+ was observed for a second wave of clones expanding from day 15 to 37. Contracting CD4+ clones turned up mainly in the CM and EM memory subsets, whereas EMRA was where CD8+ clones were enriched. Whether the second-wave clones peaking on day 37 were SARS-CoV-2 specific was not confirmed.

The TCR comes from an adult woman who had mild COVID-19 (a few samples of this study predate the infection). The sample titles of this study are shuffled in the database, so cell type and time point are left out; the donor was told from shared clones. The chain is encoded by TRBV7-2 joined to TRBJ2-7; 9 bases in the middle match TRBD1. Sequencing was done on a sample of PBMCs or a T cell subset sorted from them (not recorded which). The nucleotides read TGTGCCAGCAGCCCTACCGCCGGACAGGGGTACGAGCAGTACTTC. It is translated as CASSPTAGQGYEQYF. Here the CDR3 is joined to the reference TRBV7-2 and TRBJ2-7 genes, and the full variable domain is: GAGVSQSPSNKVTEKGKDVELRCDPISGHTALYWYRQSLGQGLEFLIYFQGNSAPDKSGLPSDRFSAERTGGSVSTLTIQRTQQEDSAVYLCASSPTAGQGYEQYFGPGTRLTVT.